Presented here are 7 T cell receptor beta chains from one specimen sequenced in a study of OX40 agonist ivuxolimab in advanced cancers. The assay was immunoSEQ multiplex PCR, and TCRdb's table has in-frame clones only and misses some. This sample has 35,000 to 55,000 clones, with roughly 89% found just once. The input for sequencing was CD4+ or CD8+ T cells sorted from blood, taken in a trial of the OX40 agonist ivuxolimab. Receptor source: an adult with an advanced solid tumor such as melanoma, head and neck, liver or kidney cancer.

The V call is TRBV7-9, the J call TRBJ1-2; possible D gene TRBD1, 6 bases. Germline V lookup: CDR1 SEHNR, CDR2 FQNEAQ (reference sequence). The CDR3 has 13 amino acids. V gave up 0 bases and J gave up 9 bases, with 11 bases separating them. CDR3 in amino acids: CASSLAQGESYTF. The DNA for the CDR3 is TGTGCCAGCAGCTTAGCACAGGGCGAGAGCTACACCTTC.

The CDR3: CASSFRELGSGELFF. CDR3 DNA: TGTGCCAGCAGCTTTAGGGAGCTTGGGAGCGGGGAGCTGTTTTTT. V gene TRBV5-4 combines with J gene TRBJ2-2; D perhaps matches TRBD2 (5 bases). The CDR3 totals 15 residues. Trimming took off 2 bases at V and 7 bases at J, with 15 bases between the two ends. Germline lookup yields CDR1 SGHNT and CDR2 YYREEE (reference sequence).

J is TRBJ1-5 and V is TRBV5-6, with a tentative D call TRBD1 (5 bases). The CDR3 is 16 residues long. V was cut by 2 bases and J by 0 bases, with 12 bases left in between. Germline CDR1 SGHDT, CDR2 YYEEEE. The CDR3 nucleotides are TGTGCCAGCAGCTTCTGGACAACTCTTAGCAATCAGCCCCAGCATTTT. Translation gives CASSFWTTLSNQPQHF.

CDR3 sequence reads: CASSSGTDYNEQFF. The CDR3 nucleotides are TGTGCCAGCAGTTCCGGGACGGACTACAATGAGCAGTTCTTC. This chain links TRBV6-6 with TRBJ2-1; possibly TRBD1 or TRBD2 for D (5 bases each). Germline V gene sequence: CDR1 MNHNY, CDR2 SVGAGI (reference sequence). CDR3 size: 14 residues. The V gene lost 4 bases and the J gene lost 3 bases, with 10 bases spanning the gap.

The V and J genes are TRBV2 and TRBJ2-4; D possibly corresponds to TRBD1 (7 bases). Germline V gene sequence: CDR1 SNHLY, CDR2 FYNNEI. The CDR3 spans 16 residues. Deletions cut 5 bases from V and 4 bases from J, with 18 bases between. CDR3 sequence reads: CASSQQGSGLKNIQYF. The CDR3 bases are TGTGCCAGCAGTCAACAGGGGAGCGGGTTAAAAAACATTCAGTACTTC.

This chain connects TRBV6-5 to TRBJ2-3; 7 nucleotides line up with TRBD2. Germline CDR1 reads MNHEY; CDR2 reads SVGAGI. The CDR3 consists of 16 residues. V shed 2 bases and J 1 base; nucleotides not matched to a gene: 6. The CDR3 sequence: CASSYPSGTGTDTQYF. Written as DNA, the CDR3 is TGTGCCAGCAGTTACCCGAGCGGGACTGGCACAGATACGCAGTATTTT.

The rearrangement uses TRBV30 and TRBJ2-2; no reliable D call. Germline V lookup: CDR1 GTSNPN, CDR2 SVGIG (reference sequence). This CDR3 spans 12 amino acids. Trimming took off 0 bases at V and 6 bases at J, with 5 bases between the two ends. CDR3 sequence (DNA): TGTGCCTGGAGTGTACAGCCCGGGGAGCTGTTTTTT. Encoded protein: CAWSVQPGELFF.